Presented here are 18 T cell receptor beta chains from one specimen sequenced in a study of blood T cell repertoires in COVID-19. Some clones are missing from TCRdb's copy, which holds only in-frame ones; the method was immunoSEQ multiplex PCR. Among over 50,000 clones listed, more than 70% were seen once. Specimen: peripheral blood. The receptors derive from a man between 60 and 75 years old with acute or convalescent COVID-19.

This chain connects TRBV6-5 to TRBJ2-5; maybe TRBD2 (6 bases). The V gene's germline CDR1 is MNHEY and CDR2 SVGAGI. This CDR3 region has 15 residues. The V and J ends lost 6 bases and 5 bases respectively, with 19 bases between them. CDR3 residues: CASSNTWGVGETQYF. The CDR3 DNA follows: TGTGCCAGCAGCAACACTTGGGGGGTCGGGGAGACCCAGTACTTC.

The chain uses TRBV7-6 and TRBJ2-3; D possibly corresponds to TRBD2 (6 bases). This CDR3 comprises 16 residues. In germline, CDR1 is SGHVS, CDR2 FNYEAQ. The V gene lost 5 bases and the J gene lost 4 bases, with 19 bases spanning the gap. The CDR3 DNA is TGTGCCAGCAGCGAGACTAGGGGATTAGCGGCAGATACGCAGTATTTT. This codes for CASSETRGLAADTQYF.

The chain uses TRBV5-1 and TRBJ1-5; weak D call: TRBD1 (5 bases). Germline CDR1 and CDR2: SGHRS and YFSETQ. The CDR3 runs to 16 residues. Trimming took 0 bases from V and 7 from J, leaving 17 bases between them. The CDR3 DNA sequence: TGCGCCAGCAGCTTGGGGGACTATCGGGAAGGGCAGCCCCAGCATTTT. It yields the protein CASSLGDYREGQPQHF.

V and J are TRBV3-1 (or the pseudogene TRBV3-2) and TRBJ2-1; TRBD2 agrees at 13 bases. The CDR3 has 16 residues. Unmatched junction bases numbered 7, after V lost 4 bases and J lost 7 bases. From germline, CDR1 is LGHDT and CDR2 YNNKEL (reference sequence). CDR3 amino acids: CASSRTSGGLMNEQFF. The CDR3 DNA follows: TGTGCCAGCAGCCGGACTAGCGGGGGTCTTATGAATGAGCAGTTCTTC.

The chain combines TRBV5-4 with TRBJ2-1; 10 bases match TRBD1. Germline CDR1 reads SGHNT; CDR2 reads YYREEE (reference sequence). With 4 bases clipped from V and 8 bases from J, the junction kept 15 bases outside the gene matches. This CDR3 is 17 amino acids long. DNA for the CDR3: TGTGCCAGCAGCGTCGGGCCGCGGGACAGGGGCTCGCATGAGCAGTTCTTC. Encoded protein: CASSVGPRDRGSHEQFF.

J is TRBJ1-1 and V is TRBV5-5; D unclear. V lost 3 bases to trimming and J lost 7 bases, with 13 bases between them. The CDR3 runs to 13 residues. CDR1 is SGHKS, CDR2 YYEKEE, per germline (reference sequence). CDR3 region: CASSSQIGNEAFF. CDR3 DNA: TGTGCCAGCAGCTCACAGATCGGAAATGAAGCTTTCTTT.

The rearrangement uses TRBV19 and TRBJ1-2, with 8 bases matching TRBD1. Per germline, CDR1 LNHDA and CDR2 SQIVND (reference sequence). The CDR3 runs 16 residues. Germline trimming cut 5 bases from V and 4 bases from J; bases unmatched to any gene: 12. This chain's CDR3 is CASSSTKGQGLYGYTF. The CDR3 nucleotides are TGTGCCAGTAGTTCCACTAAAGGACAGGGCCTCTATGGCTACACCTTC.

The chain employs TRBV7-3 and TRBJ2-2; D is ambiguous. With 2 bases removed from V and 6 bases from J, the gap between germline ends came to 10 bases. The CDR3 is 14 amino acids. Germline CDR1 is SGHTA and CDR2 is FQGTGA. CDR3 DNA: TGTGCCAGCAGCTTAGGGCAGGTGGCCGGGGAGCTGTTTTTT. Amino acids: CASSLGQVAGELFF.

This clone was detected once. The V call is TRBV9, the J call TRBJ1-1; 8 bases agree with TRBD1. The CDR3 sequence is 14 residues long. Per germline, CDR1 SGDLS and CDR2 YYNGEE. V was clipped by 5 bases and J by 1 base; unmatched bases: 4. Here the CDR3 reads CASSPGGANTEAFF. CDR3 sequence (DNA): TGTGCCAGCAGTCCAGGGGGCGCGAACACTGAAGCTTTCTTT.

The gene calls are TRBV7-9 and TRBJ2-1, with a tentative D call TRBD1 (5 bases). The CDR3 runs to 15 residues. Trimming left V 2 bases short and J 2 bases short, with 10 bases between. Germline CDR1 and CDR2: SEHNR and FQNEAQ (reference sequence). CDR3: CASSLIDSTYNEQFF. As DNA, the CDR3 is TGTGCCAGCAGCTTAATCGACAGTACCTACAATGAGCAGTTCTTC. Using reference TRBV7-9 and TRBJ2-1 for the parts outside the CDR3, the full variable domain is DTGVSQNPRHKITKRGQNVTFRCDPISEHNRLYWYRQTLGQGPEFLTYFQNEAQLEKSRLLSDRFSAERPKGSFSTLEIQRTEQGDSAMYLCASSLIDSTYNEQFFGPGTRLTVL.

This chain joins TRBV13 and TRBJ2-3, with a weak D call TRBD2 (5 bases). Germline V lookup: CDR1 PRHDT, CDR2 FYEKMQ (reference sequence). V lost 3 bases, J lost 2 bases, and 15 bases lay in between. This CDR3 is 16 amino acids long. CDR3 sequence reads: CASSFGVATITDTQYF. CDR3 DNA: TGTGCCAGCAGCTTCGGGGTAGCGACGATCACAGATACGCAGTATTTT.

V is TRBV5-4 and J is TRBJ2-3; 14 positions agree with TRBD2. The CDR3 has 17 amino acids. Looked up from germline, CDR1 is SGHNT and CDR2 is YYREEE (reference sequence). V lost 4 bases, J lost 4 bases, and 8 bases stayed unmatched. The CDR3 protein is CASSPGGLAGVADTQYF. The CDR3 region has the DNA TGTGCCAGCAGCCCGGGGGGACTAGCGGGGGTCGCAGATACGCAGTATTTT.

The genes are TRBV10-3 and TRBJ1-2; maybe TRBD1 (5 bases). The CDR3 has 14 residues. The V end lost 5 bases, the J end lost 0 bases, and 10 bases lay between the germline ends. Germline loops: CDR1 ENHRY, CDR2 SYGVKD. The CDR3 here is CAISPTDPNYGYTF. In DNA form, the CDR3 reads TGTGCCATCAGTCCGACAGACCCTAACTATGGCTACACCTTC.

The chain uses TRBV19 and TRBJ1-6; no reliable D call. The CDR3 runs 13 residues. V lost 3 bases and J lost 7, with 7 bases in between. Germline CDR1 LNHDA, CDR2 SQIVND (reference sequence). DNA for the CDR3: TGTGCCAGTAGTATCCTTAGAAATTCACCCCTCCACTTT. This translates into CASSILRNSPLHF.

The CDR3 DNA reads TGTGCCAGCAGCCCGAGCCCCTCCTACGAGCAGTACTTC. The encoded protein is CASSPSPSYEQYF. The rearrangement uses TRBV9 and TRBJ2-7; D gene uncertain. CDR1 SGDLS and CDR2 YYNGEE come from the germline V gene. The V gene lost 4 bases and the J gene lost 0 bases, with 8 bases spanning the gap. This CDR3 spans 13 amino acids.

The chain uses TRBV6-2 or TRBV6-3 and TRBJ1-2, with D perhaps matching TRBD1 (5 bases). Germline V CDR1 and CDR2: MNHEY, SVGEGT. The CDR3 totals 13 residues. V gave up 6 bases and J gave up 2 bases, with 10 bases separating them. The CDR3 region has the DNA TGTGCCAGCAGCCGACGGACAAACTATGGCTACACCTTC. Its translation is CASSRRTNYGYTF.

The V call is TRBV5-1, the J call TRBJ2-3; possible D gene TRBD2, 5 bases. Trimming shortened V by 7 bases and J by 2 bases, and 14 bases separated the two germline ends. Germline assignment: CDR1 SGHRS and CDR2 YFSETQ. The CDR3 is 14 residues long. The CDR3 bases are TGCGCCAGCGCCCTCCAGAGGGCCACAGATACGCAGTATTTT. It is translated as CASALQRATDTQYF. The full variable domain, in which reference TRBV5-1 and TRBJ2-3 provide the parts outside the CDR3, is KAGVTQTPRYLIKTRGQQVTLSCSPISGHRSVSWYQQTPGQGLQFLFEYFSETQRNKGNFPGRFSGRQFSNSRSEMNVSTLELGDSALYLCASALQRATDTQYFGPGTRLTVL.

The J gene is TRBJ2-1, the V gene TRBV7-2; D may be TRBD2 (7 bases). V was clipped by 6 bases and J by 9 bases, with 21 bases between them. The CDR3 runs 15 residues. Germline CDR1 is SGHTA and CDR2 is FQGNSA. The CDR3 spells CASSITGGAAIEQFF. The CDR3 DNA reads TGTGCCAGCAGTATAACTGGGGGGGCCGCCATTGAGCAGTTCTTC.